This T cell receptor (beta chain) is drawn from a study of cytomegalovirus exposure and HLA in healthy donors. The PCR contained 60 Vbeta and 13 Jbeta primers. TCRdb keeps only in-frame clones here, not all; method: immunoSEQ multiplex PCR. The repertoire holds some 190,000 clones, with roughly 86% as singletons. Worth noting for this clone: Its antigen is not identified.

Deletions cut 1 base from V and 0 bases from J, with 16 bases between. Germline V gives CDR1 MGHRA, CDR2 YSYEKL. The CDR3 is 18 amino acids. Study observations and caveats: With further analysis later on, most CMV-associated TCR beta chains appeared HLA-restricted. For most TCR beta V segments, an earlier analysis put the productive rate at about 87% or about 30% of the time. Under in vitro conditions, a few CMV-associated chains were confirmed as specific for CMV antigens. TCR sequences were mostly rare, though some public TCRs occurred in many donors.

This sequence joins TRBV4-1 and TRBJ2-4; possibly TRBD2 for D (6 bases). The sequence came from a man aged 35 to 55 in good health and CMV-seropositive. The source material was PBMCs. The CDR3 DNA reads TGCGCCAGCAGCCAAGGGGACTGGGAACCCCTAGCCAAAAACATTCAGTACTTC. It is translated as CASSQGDWEPLAKNIQYF.